This T cell receptor beta chain was found in a study of blood T cells in healthy people across ages (dated by TCRdb to the mid-2010s). With respect to the entire study: In model experiments, roughly one uniquely barcoded TCR beta cDNA molecule per two T cells was captured by template switching. For two donors (one aged 18 to 30 and one aged 80 or older), the study analyzed two additional independent replicas of 1 million unique cDNA reads from the same blood draw. The donors were split into four age groups: young (average 16 years), middle-aged (about 40), aged (more than 55) and long-lived (roughly 77). To track age-related changes in TCR beta repertoire diversity, the study relied on deep sequencing normalized with unique cDNA molecular identifiers.

Broader findings and caveats from the paper: Because profiling used bulk unsorted PBMCs, naive and antigen-experienced compartments could not be compared conclusively. As age increased, observed TCR beta diversity per million T cells dropped in a roughly linear way, and a significant reduction was already evident by age around 41. Estimates of total diversity based on one million sequenced T cells were regarded as lower bounds and as underestimates. Compared with the aged group, the long-lived group had more naive CD4+ T cells, fewer expanded clones and increased TCR diversity, a pattern suggesting age selection. The CMV infection status of donors was not known, potentially confounding age-related changes in expanded clonotypes. Observed TCR beta diversity correlated strongly with the percentage of naive T cells measured by flow cytometry.

The library was built by means of 5' RACE. Data came from an Illumina HiSeq 2500. A second PCR of about 6 to 12 cycles was run with a J-beta primer mix and a sample-barcoded 5' primer. A unique molecular identifier was introduced onto each TCR beta cDNA molecule by a template-switch 5' adaptor carrying 12 random nucleotides. Each sample yielded at least 2.5 million CDR3-containing paired-end reads. First-strand cDNA was synthesized from all RNA with the Mint cDNA synthesis kit, primed by a TRBC-specific oligonucleotide. All cDNA was treated with uracil-DNA glycosylase and then went through a first 18-cycle PCR with the universal primers M1SS and BC2_uni_R. Concerning the study's data processing: Normalization of each sample was performed by random selection of 1 million high-quality reads, each carrying a distinct molecular identifier. Reads with shared molecular identifiers were discarded instead of being binned into consensus sequences. MiTCR, run with a Q25 quality threshold and the strictest error-elimination algorithm, handled CDR3 identification, clonotype clustering and error correction. A nonparametric unseen species model with Euler transformation was used to estimate lower-bound total TCR beta diversity. TCRdb's own reprocessing of the public reads used fastp at Q25 and MiXCR and kept productive beta chains. Rows with one shared CDR3 protein collapse into an entry with the most common genes and DNA. TCRdb, not the original authors, processed these V and J calls. The sample data list approximately 900,000 distinct CDR3 sequences, and 29% of these were observed just once. 9.5% to 13% of the sample comes from the top ten.

Donors were a few dozen systemically healthy Caucasian individuals from Russia aged about 6 to 100 years. Each donor gave approximately 9.4 milliliters of peripheral blood, drawn into EDTA-treated Vacutainer tubes. PBMCs were isolated by Ficoll-Paque density-gradient centrifugation, with at least 6.5 million obtained per sample. Trizol reagent was used to extract total RNA from PBMCs, with at least 5 micrograms per sample. The percentages of naive CD45RAhigh/CD27high T cells were determined by flow cytometry on a PBMC aliquot from every donor. This clonotype has at least ten counts. Its antigen remains undetermined. Base-call qualities are not available, and no considerably larger clone is one nucleotide away. Trimming removed 1 base from V and 4 bases from J; the gene matches leave 6 bases unexplained. From cysteine to phenylalanine, the CDR3 is 16 amino acids long. Only the CDR3 DNA is retained, 48 bases long and in frame from the first base. For CDR1 and CDR2, the germline V gene lists SGHTA and FQGNSA.

A further study also used this sample, focusing on T cells of mothers and their children. Looking at the second paper: The donors were nine systemically healthy Caucasian individuals, made up of three mothers and their six children. cDNA synthesis consumed the entire amount of extracted RNA, loaded at about 1.6 ug RNA in each 15 ul reaction. In the second PCR, the M1S primer added sample barcodes and 2-4 random nucleotides. Each mother yielded over 8.5 million TCR beta CDR3 reads and each child 2.5 million to 3 million reads. Thymic selection similarly shapes TCR recombination output in related and unrelated pairs, with minor effect from inherited differences. Related mother-child pairs always showed normalized repertoire overlap that was slightly higher than in unrelated mother-child pairs, though the difference was never significant. Persistent microchimeric T cell clones were not detected, at a sensitivity of approximately 98 clones per million clonotypes. In the study, deep NGS was used to compare the TCR beta repertoires of mothers and children, and features distinguishing related mother-child pairs from unrelated individuals were sought. On average, the children were 11 +/- 4 years old, while the mothers were about 40 +/- 4 years old. Libraries were sequenced on Illumina HiSeq 2000 with 100+100 nt paired-end reads after adapter ligation with NEBNext reagents. To prevent cross-contamination, the mother and child libraries were prepared a month apart and were sequenced in separate runs. For each donor, between about 500,000 and 2,100,000 distinct TCR beta clonotypes were identified. Naive TCR beta clonotypes were estimated from low-frequency clonotypes matched to each donor's FACS-determined naive share, without sorting.

The origin of this receptor is a woman aged 40 to 49 in good health. Sequencing was done on a sample of blood. This receptor chain uses TRBV7-2 and TRBJ2-7, with TRBD2 identical over 11 junction bases. This receptor has the CDR3 CASSLVLAGGPYEQYF. The DNA sequence is as follows: TGTGCCAGCAGCTTAGTCTTAGCGGGGGGGCCTTACGAGCAGTACTTC.